This passage covers 32 T cell receptor beta chains from one sample sequenced in a study of T-cell memory formation after mild COVID-19. TCRdb recomputed calls from the 5' RACE reads with MiXCR, one row per CDR3 protein. In the table there are about 360,000 distinct CDR3 sequences, under 15% of which are singletons. What was sequenced was PBMCs or a T cell subset sorted from them (not recorded which). These receptors were collected from a man aged 18 to 29 who had mild COVID-19 (a few samples of this study predate the infection). Cell type and time point are not known.

This rearrangement joins TRBV5-1 to TRBJ1-4, with D possibly being TRBD1 (6 bases). This CDR3 spans 16 amino acids. Trimming took off 0 bases at V and 0 bases at J, with 9 bases between the two ends. Germline values: CDR1 SGHRS, CDR2 YFSETQ. The CDR3 nucleotides are TGCGCCAGCAGCTTGGTTACAGGGCCAACTAATGAAAAACTGTTTTTT. Translation gives CASSLVTGPTNEKLFF.

V usage is TRBV5-4 and J usage is TRBJ2-1; maybe TRBD2 (5 bases). Germline loops: CDR1 SGHNT, CDR2 YYREEE (reference sequence). Trimming stripped 0 bases from V and 7 bases from J, with 8 bases between. The CDR3 length is 13 residues. CDR3 protein: CASSLAQRNEQFF. CDR3 nucleotides: TGTGCCAGCAGCTTGGCACAGCGGAATGAGCAGTTCTTC.

This clonotype was found once. The chain combines TRBV9 with TRBJ1-2; 8 nucleotides line up with TRBD1. The CDR3 has 14 residues. Per germline, CDR1 SGDLS and CDR2 YYNGEE. Trimming cost V 0 bases and J 4 bases; bases outside gene matches: 2. The CDR3 loop reads CASSVDQGAYGYTF. CDR3 bases: TGTGCCAGCAGCGTAGACCAGGGGGCCTATGGCTACACCTTC.

A few counts support this clonotype. This chain joins TRBV6-5 and TRBJ1-2, with unresolved D. V was pared by 7 bases and J by 1 base, with 13 bases between. Germline V gene lookup returns CDR1 MNHEY and CDR2 SVGAGI. The CDR3 spans 14 residues. CDR3 coding DNA: TGTGCCAGCACCCTAGGCGGGCGTAACTATGGCTACACCTTC. Translating gives CASTLGGRNYGYTF.

The rearrangement uses TRBV28 and TRBJ2-1, with a tentative D call TRBD1 (5 bases). CDR3 length: 15 residues. V gave up 5 bases and J gave up 0 bases, with 11 bases separating them. Germline V CDR1 and CDR2: MDHEN, SYDVKM. CDR3 nucleotide sequence: TGTGCCAGCAGTGTACGACAGAGCTCCTACAATGAGCAGTTCTTC. Translation: CASSVRQSSYNEQFF.

V usage is TRBV7-8 and J usage is TRBJ1-2; TRBD1 matches at 8 bases. The CDR3 covers 18 residues. V lost 5 bases and J lost 4; bases outside the gene matches: 18. CDR1 and CDR2 from the germline V gene are SGHVS and FQNEAQ. The CDR3 region is CASSPTGRGDRSVYGYTF. CDR3 sequence (DNA): TGTGCCAGCAGCCCAACCGGGAGGGGGGACAGGTCGGTCTATGGCTACACCTTC.

This clonotype was counted a few times. The rearrangement uses TRBV24-1 and TRBJ1-5; D is perhaps TRBD1 (5 bases). Germline V lookup: CDR1 KGHDR, CDR2 SFDVKD. This CDR3 region has 14 residues. Deletions cut 3 bases from V and 5 bases from J, with 10 bases between. CDR3 amino acids: CATSDNGADQPQHF. DNA of the CDR3: TGTGCCACCAGTGATAATGGGGCAGATCAGCCCCAGCATTTT.

This clonotype was recorded at least ten times. The chain recombines TRBV5-1 with TRBJ1-2; the D gene is possibly TRBD1 (6 bases). This CDR3 is built from 13 residues. Trimming removed 4 bases at V and 4 bases at J, with 11 bases between. Germline-derived CDR1 and CDR2 are SGHRS and YFSETQ. The CDR3 DNA is TGCGCCAGCAGCCTCGGACAGATCTATGGCTACACCTTC. Its protein product is CASSLGQIYGYTF.

This clonotype was seen a few times. The V call is TRBV3-1, the J call TRBJ2-1; 12 bases agree with TRBD2. CDR3 size: 12 residues. V shed 4 bases, J shed 15 bases, and the junction held 4 bases outside the gene matches. Germline CDR1 and CDR2: LGHDT and YNNKEL (reference sequence). The DNA of the CDR3 is TGTGCCAGCAGCCCGACTAGCGGGGGACCGTTCTTC. Amino acids: CASSPTSGGPFF.

CDR3 sequence (DNA): TGTGCCAGCAGCTTAGATACTAGCGGGGGCCCTAGCTCCTACAATGAGCAGTTCTTC. Protein product: CASSLDTSGGPSSYNEQFF. The chain joins TRBV11-2 to TRBJ2-1; 11 bases align to TRBD2. V was clipped by 0 bases and J by 0 bases; unmatched bases: 7. Per germline, CDR1 SGHAT and CDR2 FQNNGV. The CDR3 has 19 residues.

In DNA, the CDR3 is TGTGCCAGCAGCGTAGCTTCAGGGCCGGGGGAGCAGTACTTC. Residues: CASSVASGPGEQYF. J is TRBJ2-7 and V is TRBV9; either TRBD1 or TRBD2 may supply D (5 bases each). The V gene's germline CDR1 is SGDLS and CDR2 YYNGEE. The CDR3 covers 14 residues. The V and J ends lost 0 bases and 7 bases respectively, with 14 bases between them.

This clonotype was seen at least ten times. The chain combines TRBV7-2 with TRBJ2-1, with D unresolved. Trimming cost V 2 bases and J 6 bases, with 17 bases left between them. CDR1 is SGHTA, CDR2 FQGNSA, per germline. The CDR3 has 16 residues. The CDR3 is CASSLYSGLSINEQFF. The DNA for the CDR3 is TGTGCCAGCAGCTTATACTCCGGCTTGTCGATCAATGAGCAGTTCTTC.

The chain is built from TRBV15 and TRBJ1-1; no reliable D call. V lost 2 bases and J lost 4, with 8 bases in between. This CDR3 spans 13 amino acids. CDR1 is LNHNV, CDR2 YYDKDF, per germline (reference sequence). The CDR3 reads CATSRSGSTEAFF. In DNA form, the CDR3 reads TGTGCCACCAGCAGATCCGGGAGCACTGAAGCTTTCTTT.

The rearrangement joins TRBV7-6 to TRBJ1-6; TRBD1 agrees at 8 bases. The V and J ends lost 5 bases and 8 bases, in that order; junction bases with no gene match: 5. This CDR3 region has 14 residues. The germline V gene has CDR1 SGHVS and CDR2 FNYEAQ. The CDR3 loop reads CASSAGTGYSPLHF. The CDR3 DNA reads TGTGCCAGCAGCGCCGGGACAGGCTATTCACCCCTCCACTTT.

The rearrangement joins TRBV6-5 to TRBJ2-7; weak D call: TRBD2 (5 bases). This CDR3 comprises 14 residues. V lost 2 bases to trimming and J lost 5 bases, with 13 bases between them. Germline CDR1 MNHEY, CDR2 SVGAGI. The CDR3 bases are TGTGCCAGCAGTTACAAGACCGGGCGGGACGAGCAGTACGTC. This sequence encodes CASSYKTGRDEQYV.

This clonotype was detected only a few times. The V gene is TRBV4-1, the J gene TRBJ1-4; 9 bases align to TRBD1. The length of the CDR3 is 15 residues. Germline V gives CDR1 MGHRA, CDR2 YSYEKL. Trimming cost V 1 base and J 4 bases; bases outside gene matches: 1. The CDR3 region has the DNA TGCGCCAGCAGCCAAGGGGACAGGGATAATGAAAAACTGTTTTTT. Encoded protein: CASSQGDRDNEKLFF.

The chain links TRBV5-1 to TRBJ2-1; D gene unclear. Deletions cut 0 bases from V and 5 bases from J, with 12 bases between. Germline-derived CDR1 and CDR2 are SGHRS and YFSETQ. This CDR3 spans 15 amino acids. CDR3 DNA: TGCGCCAGCAGCTTGGCCGTTCTCAGTCACAATGAGCAGTTCTTC. Translation: CASSLAVLSHNEQFF.

This chain connects TRBV28 to TRBJ2-1; possible D gene TRBD2, 6 bases. In germline, CDR1 is MDHEN, CDR2 SYDVKM. The CDR3 is 16 amino acids. Deletions cut 5 bases from V and 4 bases from J, with 18 bases between. The CDR3 loop reads CASSDHTGTLYNEQFF. The CDR3 DNA follows: TGTGCCAGCAGTGACCACACGGGGACTCTGTACAATGAGCAGTTCTTC.

This clonotype was seen repeatedly, ten times or more. The chain has TRBV18 and TRBJ1-2, with D perhaps TRBD1 (5 bases). Looked up from germline, CDR1 is KGHSH and CDR2 is LQKENI. The CDR3 loop spans 13 amino acids. The ends were cut back, 4 bases at V and 1 base at J, with 7 bases in the middle. CDR3 amino acids: CASSQQGNYGYTF. DNA of the CDR3: TGTGCCAGCTCACAGCAGGGTAACTATGGCTACACCTTC.

In this sample, this clonotype turned up a few times. At one boundary the junction diverges from the germline segment, which might be a read error. The rearrangement joins TRBV4-1 to TRBJ2-4; 10 positions agree with TRBD2. In germline, CDR1 is MGHRA, CDR2 YSYEKL. CDR3 length equals 14 residues. The CDR3 sequence: CASSTGTSENIHYF. CDR3 coding DNA: TGCGCCAGCAGCACCGGGACTAGCGAAAACATTCATTACTTC.

This clonotype was observed a handful of times. J is TRBJ1-1 and V is TRBV2, with 9 bases matching TRBD1. The CDR3 is 13 residues long. From germline, CDR1 is SNHLY and CDR2 FYNNEI. Trimming cost V 8 bases and J 3 bases; bases outside gene matches: 4. CDR3 in DNA: TGTGCCAGCGGACAGGGGATCGACACTGAAGCTTTCTTT. Translating it yields CASGQGIDTEAFF.

V and J are TRBV19 and TRBJ1-1; weak D call: TRBD1 (6 bases). Germline V gene lookup returns CDR1 LNHDA and CDR2 SQIVND (reference sequence). Trimming left V 3 bases short and J 6 bases short, with 14 bases between. The CDR3 is 14 amino acids. The CDR3 DNA reads TGTGCCAGTAGTATTGGGGCGGGGGCAGCTGAAGCTTTCTTT. Its translation: CASSIGAGAAEAFF.

This chain connects TRBV6-2 or TRBV6-3 to TRBJ2-5; the match to TRBD2 covers 9 bases. The germline V gene has CDR1 MNHEY and CDR2 SVGEGT. CDR3 length: 15 amino acids. Germline trimming cut 5 bases from V and 6 bases from J; bases unmatched to any gene: 10. The CDR3 nucleotides read TGTGCCAGCAGTCCCCGGCGGGGGGGCCTACAGACCCAGTACTTC. It yields the protein CASSPRRGGLQTQYF.

The V and J genes are TRBV14 and TRBJ1-1; TRBD1 matches 10 bases. This CDR3 region has 14 residues. Trimming took 3 bases from V and 7 from J; bases not matched to a gene: 5. The V gene's germline CDR1 is SGHDN and CDR2 FVKESK. The CDR3 region is CASSHPGQGFEAFF. The CDR3 nucleotides are TGTGCCAGCAGCCACCCGGGACAGGGGTTTGAAGCTTTCTTT.

Many counts were recorded for this clonotype. The V gene is TRBV7-2, the J gene TRBJ2-2; 9 bases are a match to TRBD2. J was trimmed by 1 base and V by 1 base; bases with no gene match: 7. Germline values: CDR1 SGHTA, CDR2 FQGNSA. The CDR3 has 18 residues. CDR3 nucleotide sequence: TGTGCCAGCAGCTTAGGTCCCTTACTAGCGGGGAACACCGGGGAGCTGTTTTTT. It encodes CASSLGPLLAGNTGELFF.

The V and J genes are TRBV30 and TRBJ1-1, with a tentative D call TRBD1 (6 bases). The CDR3 length is 15 residues. Germline V CDR1 and CDR2: GTSNPN, SVGIG (reference sequence). V dropped 3 bases and J dropped 1 base, with 15 bases sitting between them. The CDR3 DNA is TGTGCCTGGAGAGCGGCCAGGGGCCGGAACACTGAAGCTTTCTTT. It codes for CAWRAARGRNTEAFF.

This clonotype has only a few counts. The V gene is TRBV11-2, the J gene TRBJ2-7, with TRBD1 as a possible D gene (5 bases). This CDR3 spans 13 amino acids. Germline V gene lookup returns CDR1 SGHAT and CDR2 FQNNGV. The germline V and J ends were trimmed by 4 bases and 4 bases, with 11 bases remaining between them. The CDR3 is CASSYPDKYEQYF. CDR3 in DNA: TGTGCCAGCAGCTACCCGGACAAGTACGAGCAGTACTTC.

The rearrangement links TRBV6-1 to TRBJ1-4; D is perhaps TRBD1 (5 bases). This CDR3 has 13 amino acids. Germline assignment: CDR1 MNHNS and CDR2 SASEGT. Trimming shortened V by 2 bases and J by 8 bases, and 9 bases separated the two germline ends. The CDR3 nucleotides are TGTGCCAGCAGTGAACTGAAGGGGGAAAAACTGTTTTTT. This sequence encodes CASSELKGEKLFF.

The rearrangement joins TRBV11-2 to TRBJ2-1; 7 bases align to TRBD1. The CDR3 is 14 residues long. V was pared by 5 bases and J by 3 bases, with 4 bases of the junction left unmatched. The germline CDR1 and CDR2 sequences are SGHAT and FQNNGV. DNA of the CDR3: TGTGCCAGCAGCCGCAGGACAGGCTACAATGAGCAGTTCTTC. It encodes CASSRRTGYNEQFF. Full variable domain (missing parts from reference TRBV11-2 and TRBJ2-1): EAGVAQSPRYKIIEKRQSVAFWCNPISGHATLYWYQQILGQGPKLLIQFQNNGVVDDSQLPKDRFSAERLKGVDSTLKIQPAKLEDSAVYLCASSRRTGYNEQFFGPGTRLTVL.

This clonotype was detected ten times or more. The CDR3 DNA follows: TGTGCCAGCAGTTTTGGAGGTCTAGCCAAAAACATTCAGTACTTC. It codes for CASSFGGLAKNIQYF. This chain links TRBV12-3 or TRBV12-4 with TRBJ2-4; D is possibly TRBD2 (5 bases). The CDR3 spans 15 residues. The V gene lost 3 bases and the J gene lost 0 bases, with 9 bases spanning the gap.

The chain uses TRBV6-2 or TRBV6-3 and TRBJ2-5; D remains unclear. CDR1 is MNHEY and CDR2 is SVGEGT in the germline V gene. Deletions cut 1 base from V and 4 bases from J, with 10 bases between. This CDR3 has 14 residues. The CDR3 nucleotides read TGTGCCAGCAGTTACTGGACCTCCAGAGAGACCCAGTACTTC. As protein: CASSYWTSRETQYF.

The chain combines TRBV4-1 with TRBJ1-6; 7 bases align to TRBD1. CDR1 MGHRA and CDR2 YSYEKL come from the germline V gene. V lost 1 base to trimming and J lost 1 base; unmatched junction nucleotides: 7. The CDR3 contains 18 residues. The CDR3 sequence: CASSQGYRGTSYNSPLHF. CDR3 bases: TGCGCCAGCAGCCAAGGATACAGGGGTACGTCCTATAATTCACCCCTCCACTTT.